This TCR beta chain was sequenced during a study of blood T cell repertoires in COVID-19. Study details: Whether acute or convalescent, the COVID-19 samples came from the United States, Italy and Spain. PBMCs, B-cell-depleted T cells, or T cells provided the cDNA or gDNA that made up the material.

Of note for this clone: The same CDR3 arises from other DNA sequences in this sample as well.

The CDR3 length is 17 residues. V gave up 3 bases and J gave up 0 bases; unmatched junction bases: 8. The germline V gene encodes CDR1 SGHRS and CDR2 YFSETQ. Per the original data handling: Amplifying reference gene primers gave estimates of nucleated cell counts. The data were produced by immunoSEQ multiplex PCR, yet TCRdb's version contains in-frame clones alone and is incomplete. D and trimming were read from the DNA, whereas the V and J calls and clone size are those reported in that table. The sample yields more than 140,000 clones, 86% seen once. The V call is TRBV5-1, the J call TRBJ2-2; 7 nucleotides align to TRBD2. The sample comprised peripheral blood. The sequence derives from a woman between 55 and 75 years old with acute or convalescent COVID-19. CDR3 region: CASSSGTGGANTGELFF. The CDR3 nucleotides read TGCGCCAGCAGCTCTGGGACGGGGGGTGCGAACACCGGGGAGCTGTTTTTT.